This passage covers 6 T cell receptor beta chains from one sample sequenced in a study of blood T cell repertoires in COVID-19. Only in-frame clones appear in the TCRdb table, and some are missing; sequencing was by immunoSEQ multiplex PCR. The sample lists roughly 330,000 clones; around 90% were seen once. The sequencing sample was made of peripheral blood. The source of these receptors is a man aged 25-45 years with COVID-19, enrolled during active disease.

This chain uses TRBV5-1 with TRBJ2-3; 9 bases line up with TRBD2. The ends lost 4 bases at V and 0 bases at J; junction bases unmatched: 15. The CDR3 length is 19 residues. Looked up from germline, CDR1 is SGHRS and CDR2 is YFSETQ. CDR3 sequence: CASSHQPPGLAFSTDTQYF. The CDR3 DNA reads TGCGCCAGCAGCCACCAACCCCCGGGACTAGCCTTTAGCACAGATACGCAGTATTTT.

This chain joins TRBV10-3 and TRBJ1-5; 8 bases match TRBD1. The CDR3 has 20 residues. Germline lookup yields CDR1 ENHRY and CDR2 SYGVKD. J was trimmed by 3 bases and V by 0 bases; bases with no gene match: 16. This CDR3 reads CAISESDLLRTGTSNQPQHF. In nucleotides, the CDR3 is TGTGCCATCAGTGAGTCCGACCTCTTACGGACAGGGACCTCCAATCAGCCCCAGCATTTT.

The rearrangement uses TRBV11-2 and TRBJ2-1; TRBD1 is a possible D gene (6 bases). The CDR3 has 12 amino acids. Trimming stripped 1 base from V and 10 bases from J, with 8 bases between. Per the germline V gene, CDR1 is SGHAT and CDR2 is FQNNGV. The DNA of the CDR3 is TGTGCCAGCAGCTTAGGTGGGACAGAGCAGTTCTTC. Residues: CASSLGGTEQFF.

This chain uses TRBV10-3 with TRBJ2-3; D might be TRBD2 (5 bases). CDR1 is ENHRY and CDR2 is SYGVKD in the germline V gene. The CDR3 contains 12 residues. Trimming shortened V by 7 bases and J by 6 bases, and 11 bases separated the two germline ends. This CDR3 reads CAIMGSSDTQYF. CDR3 coding DNA: TGTGCCATCATGGGGAGTTCCGATACGCAGTATTTT.

J is TRBJ2-7 and V is TRBV9, with a tentative D call TRBD2 (5 bases). Germline CDR1 is SGDLS and CDR2 is YYNGEE. The V gene lost 0 bases and the J gene lost 1 base, with 11 bases spanning the gap. This CDR3 is 15 amino acids long. In DNA form, the CDR3 reads TGTGCCAGCAGCGTAGAAGGTGAGGGATCCTACGAGCAGTACTTC. It encodes CASSVEGEGSYEQYF.

The table lists this clone with a few counts. This rearrangement joins TRBV28 to TRBJ1-1; the D is unclear. The germline CDR1 and CDR2 sequences are MDHEN and SYDVKM. The CDR3 sequence is 12 residues long. Trimming took 4 bases from V and 1 from J, leaving 4 bases between them. The CDR3 sequence is CASSSPNTEAFF. The CDR3 nucleotides read TGTGCCAGCAGTTCTCCGAACACTGAAGCTTTCTTT.